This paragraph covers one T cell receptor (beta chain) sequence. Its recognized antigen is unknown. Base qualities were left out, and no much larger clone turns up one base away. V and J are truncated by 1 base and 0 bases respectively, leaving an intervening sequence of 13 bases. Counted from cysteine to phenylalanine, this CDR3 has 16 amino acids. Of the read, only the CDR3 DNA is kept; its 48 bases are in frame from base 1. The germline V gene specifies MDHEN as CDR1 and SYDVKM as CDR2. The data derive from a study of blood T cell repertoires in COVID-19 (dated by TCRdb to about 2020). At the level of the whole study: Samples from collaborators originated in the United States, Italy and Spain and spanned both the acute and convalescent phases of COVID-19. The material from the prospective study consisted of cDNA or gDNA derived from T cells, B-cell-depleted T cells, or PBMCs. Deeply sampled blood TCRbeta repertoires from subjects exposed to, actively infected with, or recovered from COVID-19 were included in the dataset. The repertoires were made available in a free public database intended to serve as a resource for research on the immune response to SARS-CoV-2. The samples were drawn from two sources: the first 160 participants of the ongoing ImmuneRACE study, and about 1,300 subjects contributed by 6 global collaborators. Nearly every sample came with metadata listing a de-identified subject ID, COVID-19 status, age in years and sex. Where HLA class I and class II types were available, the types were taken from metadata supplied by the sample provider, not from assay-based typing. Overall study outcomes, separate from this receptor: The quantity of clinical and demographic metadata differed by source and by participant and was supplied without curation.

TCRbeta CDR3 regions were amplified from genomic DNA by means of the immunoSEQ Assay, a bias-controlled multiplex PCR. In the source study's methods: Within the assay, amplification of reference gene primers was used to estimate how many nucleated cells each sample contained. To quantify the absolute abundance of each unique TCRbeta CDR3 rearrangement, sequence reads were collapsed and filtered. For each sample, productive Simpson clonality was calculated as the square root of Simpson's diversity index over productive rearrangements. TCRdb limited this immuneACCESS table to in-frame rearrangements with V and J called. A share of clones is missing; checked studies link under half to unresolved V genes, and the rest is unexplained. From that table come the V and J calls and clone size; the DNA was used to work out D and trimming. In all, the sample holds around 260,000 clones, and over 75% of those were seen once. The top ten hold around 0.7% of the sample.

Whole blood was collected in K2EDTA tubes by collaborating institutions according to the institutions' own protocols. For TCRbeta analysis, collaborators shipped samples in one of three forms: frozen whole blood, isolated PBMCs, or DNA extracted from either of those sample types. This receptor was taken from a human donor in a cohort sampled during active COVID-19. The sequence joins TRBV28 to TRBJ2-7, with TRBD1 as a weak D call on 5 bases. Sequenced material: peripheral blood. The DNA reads TGTGCCAGCAGTTTATACAAGGGGCGATTCTCCTACGAGCAGTACTTC. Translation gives CASSLYKGRFSYEQYF.